This T cell receptor (beta chain) is from a study of CXCR4 blockade with PD-1 therapy in pancreatic cancer. Broader study findings: More frequent amino acid clones had more nucleotide rearrangements, suggesting convergent selection. Tumor clonality averaged around 0.14 versus 0.05 in healthy blood, not predicting survival.

Assay: immunoSEQ multiplex PCR; the TCRdb copy retains only in-frame clones and omits some. The sample lists about 1,700 clones, roughly 40% occurring once. For this clone: The antigen remains unidentified.

These archived tumors were resected from patients never given neoadjuvant therapy beforehand. The CDR3 spans 13 residues. Germline V lookup: CDR1 SQVTM, CDR2 ANQGSEA. With 6 bases clipped from V and 7 bases from J, the junction kept 6 bases outside the gene matches. Sequenced material: tumor tissue. This sequence was found in a human donor with pancreatic ductal adenocarcinoma. The gene calls are TRBV29-1 and TRBJ2-2, with 9 bases fitting TRBD2. The CDR3 reads CSVRTSEDGELFF. The DNA of the CDR3 is TGCAGCGTAAGGACTAGCGAGGACGGGGAGCTGTTTTTT.